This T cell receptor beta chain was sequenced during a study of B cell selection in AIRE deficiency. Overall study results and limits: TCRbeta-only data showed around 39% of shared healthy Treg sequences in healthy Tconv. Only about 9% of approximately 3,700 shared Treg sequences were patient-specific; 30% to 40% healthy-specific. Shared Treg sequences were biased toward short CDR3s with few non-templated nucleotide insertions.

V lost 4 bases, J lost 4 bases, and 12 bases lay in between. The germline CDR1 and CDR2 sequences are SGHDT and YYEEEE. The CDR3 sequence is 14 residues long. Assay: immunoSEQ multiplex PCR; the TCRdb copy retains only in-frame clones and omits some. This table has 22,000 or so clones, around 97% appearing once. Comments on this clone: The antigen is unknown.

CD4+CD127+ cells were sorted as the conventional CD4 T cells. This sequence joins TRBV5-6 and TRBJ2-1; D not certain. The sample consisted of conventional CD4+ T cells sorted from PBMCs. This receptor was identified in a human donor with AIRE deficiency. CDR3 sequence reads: CASSGLDGYNEQFF. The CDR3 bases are TGTGCCAGCAGCGGCCTGGACGGATACAATGAGCAGTTCTTC.